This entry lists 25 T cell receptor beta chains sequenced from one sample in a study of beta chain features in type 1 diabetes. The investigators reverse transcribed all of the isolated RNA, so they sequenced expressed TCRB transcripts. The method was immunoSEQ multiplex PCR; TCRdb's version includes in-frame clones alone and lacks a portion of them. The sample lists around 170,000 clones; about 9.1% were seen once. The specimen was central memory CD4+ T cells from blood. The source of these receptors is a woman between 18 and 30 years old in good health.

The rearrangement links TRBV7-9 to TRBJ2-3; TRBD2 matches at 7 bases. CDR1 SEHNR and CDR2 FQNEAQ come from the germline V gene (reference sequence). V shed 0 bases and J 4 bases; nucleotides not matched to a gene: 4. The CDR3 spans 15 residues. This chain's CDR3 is CASSLANGLADTQYF. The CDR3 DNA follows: TGTGCCAGCAGCTTAGCAAATGGACTAGCAGATACGCAGTATTTT. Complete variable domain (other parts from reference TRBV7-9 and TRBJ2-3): DTGVSQNPRHKITKRGQNVTFRCDPISEHNRLYWYRQTLGQGPEFLTYFQNEAQLEKSRLLSDRFSAERPKGSFSTLEIQRTEQGDSAMYLCASSLANGLADTQYFGPGTRLTVL.

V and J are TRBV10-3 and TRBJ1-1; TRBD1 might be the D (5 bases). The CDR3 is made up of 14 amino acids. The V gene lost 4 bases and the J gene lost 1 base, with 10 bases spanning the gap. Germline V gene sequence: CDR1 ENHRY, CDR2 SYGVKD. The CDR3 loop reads CAISVSRENTEAFF. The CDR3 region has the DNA TGTGCCATCAGTGTATCCAGGGAGAACACTGAAGCTTTCTTT.

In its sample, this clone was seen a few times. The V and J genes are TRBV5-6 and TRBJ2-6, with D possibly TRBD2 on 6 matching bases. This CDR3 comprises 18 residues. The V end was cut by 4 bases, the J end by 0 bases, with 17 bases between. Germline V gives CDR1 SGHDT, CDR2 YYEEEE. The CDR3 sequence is CASSGEAGTLSGANVLTF. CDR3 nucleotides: TGTGCCAGCAGCGGGGAGGCAGGGACCCTCTCTGGGGCCAACGTCCTGACTTTC.

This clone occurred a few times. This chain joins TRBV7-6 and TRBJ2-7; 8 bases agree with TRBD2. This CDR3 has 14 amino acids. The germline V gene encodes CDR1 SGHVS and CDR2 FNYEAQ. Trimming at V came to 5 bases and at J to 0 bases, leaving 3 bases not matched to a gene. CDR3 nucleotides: TGTGCCAGCAGCCCCGGGGGGGGCTCCTACGAGCAGTACTTC. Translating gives CASSPGGGSYEQYF. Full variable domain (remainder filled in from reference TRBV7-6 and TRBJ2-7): GAGVSQSPRYKVTKRGQDVALRCDPISGHVSLYWYRQALGQGPEFLTYFNYEAQQDKSGLPNDRFSAERPEGSISTLTIQRTEQRDSAMYRCASSPGGGSYEQYFGPGTRLTVT.

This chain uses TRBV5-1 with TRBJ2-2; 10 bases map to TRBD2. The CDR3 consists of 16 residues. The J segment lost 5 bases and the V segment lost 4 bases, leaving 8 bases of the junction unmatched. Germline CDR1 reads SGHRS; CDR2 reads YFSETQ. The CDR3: CASSGGMGLATGELFF. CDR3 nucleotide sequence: TGCGCCAGCAGCGGAGGAATGGGACTAGCGACCGGGGAGCTGTTTTTT.

The CDR3 here is CASSLGQGRAEAFF. The CDR3 DNA follows: TGTGCCAGCAGCTTGGGACAGGGTCGTGCTGAAGCTTTCTTT. The V and J genes are TRBV5-4 and TRBJ1-1; 7 nucleotides align to TRBD1. J lost 6 bases, V lost 0 bases, and 5 bases had no gene match. The germline V gene has CDR1 SGHNT and CDR2 YYREEE (reference sequence). The CDR3 has 14 residues.

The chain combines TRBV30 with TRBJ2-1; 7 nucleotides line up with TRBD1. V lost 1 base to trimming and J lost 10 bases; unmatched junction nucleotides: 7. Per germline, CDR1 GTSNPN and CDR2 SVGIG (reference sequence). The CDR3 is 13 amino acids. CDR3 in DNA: TGTGCCTGGAGTGCCGGACAGGTCACGGAGCAGTTCTTC. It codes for CAWSAGQVTEQFF.

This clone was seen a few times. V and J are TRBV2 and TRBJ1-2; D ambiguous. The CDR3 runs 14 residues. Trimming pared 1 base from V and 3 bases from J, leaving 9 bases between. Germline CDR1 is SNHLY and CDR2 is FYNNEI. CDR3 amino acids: CASSEGQLDYGYTF. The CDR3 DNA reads TGTGCCAGCAGTGAAGGGCAGTTGGACTATGGCTACACCTTC.

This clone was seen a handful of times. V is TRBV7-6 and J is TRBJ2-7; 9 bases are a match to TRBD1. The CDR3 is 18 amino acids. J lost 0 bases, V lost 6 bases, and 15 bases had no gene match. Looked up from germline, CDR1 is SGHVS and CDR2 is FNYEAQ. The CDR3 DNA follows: TGTGCCAGCAGTCCGGGAACAGGGGGCATTTGGAACTCCTACGAGCAGTACTTC. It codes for CASSPGTGGIWNSYEQYF.

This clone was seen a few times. The CDR3: CASSLERETQYF. DNA for the CDR3: TGTGCCAGCAGCTTAGAGCGGGAGACCCAGTACTTC. The chain combines TRBV7-2 with TRBJ2-5; D may be TRBD2 (5 bases). This CDR3 is built from 12 residues. Germline V gene sequence: CDR1 SGHTA, CDR2 FQGNSA. V was clipped by 1 base and J by 5 bases, with 5 bases between them.

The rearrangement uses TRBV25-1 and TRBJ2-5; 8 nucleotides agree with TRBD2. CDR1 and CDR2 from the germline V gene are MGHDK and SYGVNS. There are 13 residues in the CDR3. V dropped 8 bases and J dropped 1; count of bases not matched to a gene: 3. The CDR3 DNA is TGTGCCAGCCTAGCGGGCGTCCAAGAGACCCAGTACTTC. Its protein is CASLAGVQETQYF.

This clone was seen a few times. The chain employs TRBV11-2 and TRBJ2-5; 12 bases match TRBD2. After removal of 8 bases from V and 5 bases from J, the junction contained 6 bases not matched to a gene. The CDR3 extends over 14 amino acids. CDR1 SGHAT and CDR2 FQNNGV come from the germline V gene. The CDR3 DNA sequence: TGTGCCAGCCGCGCCGGGACTAGCGGGGAGACCCAGTACTTC. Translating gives CASRAGTSGETQYF.

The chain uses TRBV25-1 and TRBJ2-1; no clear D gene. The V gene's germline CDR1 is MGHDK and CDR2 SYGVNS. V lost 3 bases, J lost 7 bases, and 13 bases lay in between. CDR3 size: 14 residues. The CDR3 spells CASSDPGSVNEQFF. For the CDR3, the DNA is TGTGCCAGCAGTGACCCTGGCAGCGTGAATGAGCAGTTCTTC.

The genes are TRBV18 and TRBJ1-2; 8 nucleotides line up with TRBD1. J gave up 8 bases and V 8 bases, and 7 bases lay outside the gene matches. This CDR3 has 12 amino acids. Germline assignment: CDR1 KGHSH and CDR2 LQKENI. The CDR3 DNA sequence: TGTGCCAGCACCGGACAGGGTTACGGCTACACCTTC. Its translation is CASTGQGYGYTF.

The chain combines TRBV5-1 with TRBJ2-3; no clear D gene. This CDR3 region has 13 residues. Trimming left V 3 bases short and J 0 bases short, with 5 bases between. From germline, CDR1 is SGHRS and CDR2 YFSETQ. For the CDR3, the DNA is TGCGCCAGCAGCTCGGGTAGCACAGATACGCAGTATTTT. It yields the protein CASSSGSTDTQYF. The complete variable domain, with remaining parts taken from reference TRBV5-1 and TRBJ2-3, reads KAGVTQTPRYLIKTRGQQVTLSCSPISGHRSVSWYQQTPGQGLQFLFEYFSETQRNKGNFPGRFSGRQFSNSRSEMNVSTLELGDSALYLCASSSGSTDTQYFGPGTRLTVL.

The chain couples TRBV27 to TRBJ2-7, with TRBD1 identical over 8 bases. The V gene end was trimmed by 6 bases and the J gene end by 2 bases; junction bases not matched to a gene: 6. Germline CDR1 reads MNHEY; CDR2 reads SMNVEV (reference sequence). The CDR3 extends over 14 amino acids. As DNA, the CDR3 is TGTGCCAGCAGCCAAGACAGGGGAACCTACGAGCAGTACTTC. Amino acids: CASSQDRGTYEQYF.

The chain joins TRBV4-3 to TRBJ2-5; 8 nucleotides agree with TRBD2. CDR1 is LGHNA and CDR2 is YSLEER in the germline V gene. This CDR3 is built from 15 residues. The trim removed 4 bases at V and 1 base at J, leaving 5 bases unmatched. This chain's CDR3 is CASSRTSGSQETQYF. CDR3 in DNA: TGCGCCAGCAGCCGCACTAGCGGTTCCCAAGAGACCCAGTACTTC.

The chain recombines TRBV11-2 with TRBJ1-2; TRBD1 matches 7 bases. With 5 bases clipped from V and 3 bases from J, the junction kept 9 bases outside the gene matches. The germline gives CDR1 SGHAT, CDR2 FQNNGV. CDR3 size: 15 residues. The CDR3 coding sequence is TGTGCCAGCAGCCAAACAGGGGTAGGCGACTATGGCTACACCTTC. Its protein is CASSQTGVGDYGYTF.

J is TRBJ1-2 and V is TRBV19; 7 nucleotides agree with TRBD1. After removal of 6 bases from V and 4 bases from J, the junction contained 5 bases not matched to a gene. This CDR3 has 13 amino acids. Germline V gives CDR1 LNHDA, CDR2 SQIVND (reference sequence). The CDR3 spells CASSLAGGYGYTF. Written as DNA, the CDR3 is TGTGCCAGTAGCCTGGCAGGGGGCTATGGCTACACCTTC.

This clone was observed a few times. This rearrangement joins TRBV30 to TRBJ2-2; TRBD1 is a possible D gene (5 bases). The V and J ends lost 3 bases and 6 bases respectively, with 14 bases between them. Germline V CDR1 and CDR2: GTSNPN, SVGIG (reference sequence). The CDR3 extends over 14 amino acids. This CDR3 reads CAWSRLRASGELFF. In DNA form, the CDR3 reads TGTGCCTGGAGCCGACTCAGGGCATCCGGGGAGCTGTTTTTT.

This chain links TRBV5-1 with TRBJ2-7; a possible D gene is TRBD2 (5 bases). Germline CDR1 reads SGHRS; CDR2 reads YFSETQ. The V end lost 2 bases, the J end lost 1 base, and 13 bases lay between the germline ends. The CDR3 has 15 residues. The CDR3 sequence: CASSFGVYLSYEQYF. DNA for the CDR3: TGCGCCAGCAGCTTCGGGGTTTACCTTTCCTACGAGCAGTACTTC.

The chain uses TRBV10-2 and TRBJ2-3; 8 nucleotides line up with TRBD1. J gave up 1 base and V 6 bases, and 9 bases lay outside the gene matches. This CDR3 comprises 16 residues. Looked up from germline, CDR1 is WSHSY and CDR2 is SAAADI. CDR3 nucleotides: TGCGCCAGCAGATCTCAGGGGGCGGTGGGCACAGATACGCAGTATTTT. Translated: CASRSQGAVGTDTQYF.

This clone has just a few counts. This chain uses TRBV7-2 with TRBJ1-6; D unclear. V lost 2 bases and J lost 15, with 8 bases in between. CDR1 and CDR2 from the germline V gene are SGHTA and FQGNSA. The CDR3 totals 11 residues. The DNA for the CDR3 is TGTGCCAGCAGCTTAAGGAGTGGCCTCCACTTT. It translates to CASSLRSGLHF.

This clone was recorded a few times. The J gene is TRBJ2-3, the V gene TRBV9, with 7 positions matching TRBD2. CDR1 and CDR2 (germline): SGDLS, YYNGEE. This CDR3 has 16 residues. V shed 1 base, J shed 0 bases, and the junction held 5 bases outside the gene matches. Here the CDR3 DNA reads TGTGCCAGCAGCGTATTTCTAGCGGATAGCACAGATACGCAGTATTTT. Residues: CASSVFLADSTDTQYF.

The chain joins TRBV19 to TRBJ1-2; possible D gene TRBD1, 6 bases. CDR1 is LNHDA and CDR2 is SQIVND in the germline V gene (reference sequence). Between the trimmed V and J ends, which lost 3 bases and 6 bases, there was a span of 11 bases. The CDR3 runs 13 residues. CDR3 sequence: CASSIGRGNGYTF. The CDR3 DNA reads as TGTGCCAGTAGTATTGGCAGGGGAAATGGCTACACCTTC.